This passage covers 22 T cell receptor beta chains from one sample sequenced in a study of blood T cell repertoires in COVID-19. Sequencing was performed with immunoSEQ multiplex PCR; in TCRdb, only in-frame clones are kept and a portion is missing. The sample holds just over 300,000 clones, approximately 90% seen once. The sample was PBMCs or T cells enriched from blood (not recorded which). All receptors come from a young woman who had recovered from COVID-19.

The chain's CDR3 is CASSLIEREPSSGANVLTF. The CDR3 DNA is TGTGCCAGCAGCTTAATAGAGCGGGAGCCAAGCTCTGGGGCCAACGTCCTGACTTTC. The rearrangement joins TRBV11-3 to TRBJ2-6, with 8 positions matching TRBD2. V was pared by 2 bases and J by 0 bases, with 9 bases of the junction left unmatched. Germline V gene sequence: CDR1 SGHNT, CDR2 YENEEA. This CDR3 is 19 amino acids long.

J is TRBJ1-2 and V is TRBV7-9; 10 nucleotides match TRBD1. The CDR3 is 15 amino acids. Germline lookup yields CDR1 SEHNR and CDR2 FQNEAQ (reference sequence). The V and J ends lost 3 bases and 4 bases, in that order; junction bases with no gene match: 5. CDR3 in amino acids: CASSFARDRGYGYTF. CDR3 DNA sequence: TGTGCCAGCAGCTTTGCCCGGGACAGGGGCTATGGCTACACCTTC.

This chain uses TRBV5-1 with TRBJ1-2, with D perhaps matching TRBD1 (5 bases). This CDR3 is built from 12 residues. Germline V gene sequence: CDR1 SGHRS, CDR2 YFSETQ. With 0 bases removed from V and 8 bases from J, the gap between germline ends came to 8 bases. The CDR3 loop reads CASSLDRSGYTF. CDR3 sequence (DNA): TGCGCCAGCAGCTTGGACAGGTCCGGCTACACCTTC. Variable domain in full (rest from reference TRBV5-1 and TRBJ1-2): KAGVTQTPRYLIKTRGQQVTLSCSPISGHRSVSWYQQTPGQGLQFLFEYFSETQRNKGNFPGRFSGRQFSNSRSEMNVSTLELGDSALYLCASSLDRSGYTFGSGTRLTVV.

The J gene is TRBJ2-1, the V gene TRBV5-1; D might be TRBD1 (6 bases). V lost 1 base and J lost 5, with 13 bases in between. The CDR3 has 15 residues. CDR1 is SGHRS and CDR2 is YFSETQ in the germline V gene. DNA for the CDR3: TGCGCCAGCAGCTTGTTACAGGGTAGTCACAATGAGCAGTTCTTC. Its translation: CASSLLQGSHNEQFF.

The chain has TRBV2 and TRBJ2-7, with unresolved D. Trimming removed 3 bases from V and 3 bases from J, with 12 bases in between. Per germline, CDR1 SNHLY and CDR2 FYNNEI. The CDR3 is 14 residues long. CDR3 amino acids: CASSDEVENYEQYF. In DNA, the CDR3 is TGTGCCAGCAGTGATGAGGTTGAGAACTACGAGCAGTACTTC.

The CDR3 nucleotides are TGTGCCAGCAGCTTGGAAATCGGGGTGAATTCACCCCTCCACTTT. Translating gives CASSLEIGVNSPLHF. This sequence joins TRBV5-5 and TRBJ1-6; D is ambiguous. This CDR3 has 15 residues. Trimming removed 0 bases from V and 7 bases from J, with 11 bases in between. Germline V lookup: CDR1 SGHKS, CDR2 YYEKEE (reference sequence).

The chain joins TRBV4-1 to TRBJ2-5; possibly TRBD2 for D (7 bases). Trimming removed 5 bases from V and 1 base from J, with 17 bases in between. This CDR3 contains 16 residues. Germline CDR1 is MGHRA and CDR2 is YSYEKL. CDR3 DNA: TGCGCCAGCAGCTCCAAATATGCGGGGGCCCAAGAGACCCAGTACTTC. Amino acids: CASSSKYAGAQETQYF.

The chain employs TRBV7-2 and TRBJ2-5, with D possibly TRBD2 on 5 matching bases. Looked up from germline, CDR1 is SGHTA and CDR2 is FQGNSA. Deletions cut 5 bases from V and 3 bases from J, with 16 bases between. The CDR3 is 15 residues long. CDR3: CASSRTGRGEETQYF. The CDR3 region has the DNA TGTGCCAGCAGCCGTACGGGCCGGGGAGAAGAGACCCAGTACTTC.

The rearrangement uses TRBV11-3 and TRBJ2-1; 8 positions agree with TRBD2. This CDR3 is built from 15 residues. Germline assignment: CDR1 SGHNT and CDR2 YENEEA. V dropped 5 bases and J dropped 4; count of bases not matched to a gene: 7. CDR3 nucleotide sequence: TGTGCCAGCAGCCCTAGCGGGTTGAATTACAATGAGCAGTTCTTC. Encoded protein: CASSPSGLNYNEQFF.

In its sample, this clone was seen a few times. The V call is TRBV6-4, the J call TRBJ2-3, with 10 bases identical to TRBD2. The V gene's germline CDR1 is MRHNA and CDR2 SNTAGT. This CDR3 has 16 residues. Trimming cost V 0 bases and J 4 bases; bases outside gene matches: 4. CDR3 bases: TGTGCCAGCAGTGACTCAAGCGGGGGGGCTTCAGATACGCAGTATTTT. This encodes CASSDSSGGASDTQYF.

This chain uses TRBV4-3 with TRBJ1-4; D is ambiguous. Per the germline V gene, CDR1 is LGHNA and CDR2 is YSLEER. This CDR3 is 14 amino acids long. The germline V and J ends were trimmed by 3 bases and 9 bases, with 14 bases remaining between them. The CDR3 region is CASSQELFQQKLFF. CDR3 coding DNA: TGCGCCAGCAGCCAGGAACTATTCCAGCAAAAACTGTTTTTT.

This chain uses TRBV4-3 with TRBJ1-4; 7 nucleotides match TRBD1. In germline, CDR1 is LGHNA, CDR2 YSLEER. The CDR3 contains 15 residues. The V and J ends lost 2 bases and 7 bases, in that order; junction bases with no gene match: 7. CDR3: CASSQTRTGPEKLFF. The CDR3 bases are TGCGCCAGCAGCCAAACTCGGACAGGCCCTGAAAAACTGTTTTTT.

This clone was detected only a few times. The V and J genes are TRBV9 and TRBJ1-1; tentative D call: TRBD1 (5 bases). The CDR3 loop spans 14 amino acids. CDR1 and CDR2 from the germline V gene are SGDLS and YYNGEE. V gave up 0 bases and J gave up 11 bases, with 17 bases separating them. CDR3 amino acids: CASSVDDLGLHAFF. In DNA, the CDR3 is TGTGCCAGCAGCGTAGACGATTTGGGGCTACATGCTTTCTTT.

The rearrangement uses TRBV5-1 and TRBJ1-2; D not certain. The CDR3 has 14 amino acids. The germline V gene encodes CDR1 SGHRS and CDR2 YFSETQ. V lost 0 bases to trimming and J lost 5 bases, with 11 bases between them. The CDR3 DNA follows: TGCGCCAGCAGCTTGGTGCCAGGCGATTATGGCTACACCTTC. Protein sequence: CASSLVPGDYGYTF.

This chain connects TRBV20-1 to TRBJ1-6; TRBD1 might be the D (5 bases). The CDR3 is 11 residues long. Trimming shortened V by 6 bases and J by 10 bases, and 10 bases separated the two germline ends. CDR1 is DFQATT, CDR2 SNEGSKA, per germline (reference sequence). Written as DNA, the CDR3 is TGCAGTGCCGGGCGGGGGTCACCCCTCCACTTT. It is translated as CSAGRGSPLHF.

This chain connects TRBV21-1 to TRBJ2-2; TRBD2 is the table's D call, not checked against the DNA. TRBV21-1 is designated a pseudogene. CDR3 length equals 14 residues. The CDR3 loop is CASSIAVGPGELFF. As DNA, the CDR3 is TGTGCCAGCAGCATCGCGGTGGGTCCCGGGGAGCTGTTTTTT.

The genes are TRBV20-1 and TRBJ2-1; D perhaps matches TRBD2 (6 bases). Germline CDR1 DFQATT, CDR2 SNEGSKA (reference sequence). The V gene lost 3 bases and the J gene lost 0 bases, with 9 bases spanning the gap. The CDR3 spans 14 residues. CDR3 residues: CSASMEGSYNEQFF. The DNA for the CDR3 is TGCAGTGCTAGTATGGAGGGCTCCTACAATGAGCAGTTCTTC.

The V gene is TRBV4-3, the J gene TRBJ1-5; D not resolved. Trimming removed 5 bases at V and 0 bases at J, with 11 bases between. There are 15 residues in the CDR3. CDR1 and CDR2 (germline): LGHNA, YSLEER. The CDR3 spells CASSKGGNSNQPQHF. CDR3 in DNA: TGCGCCAGCAGCAAAGGCGGTAATAGCAATCAGCCCCAGCATTTT.

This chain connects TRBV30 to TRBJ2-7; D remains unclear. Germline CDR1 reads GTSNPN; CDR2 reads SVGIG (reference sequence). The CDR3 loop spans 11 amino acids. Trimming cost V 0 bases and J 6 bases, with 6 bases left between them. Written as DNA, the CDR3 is TGTGCCTGGAGTGTCGGTGGCGAGCAGTACTTC. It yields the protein CAWSVGGEQYF.

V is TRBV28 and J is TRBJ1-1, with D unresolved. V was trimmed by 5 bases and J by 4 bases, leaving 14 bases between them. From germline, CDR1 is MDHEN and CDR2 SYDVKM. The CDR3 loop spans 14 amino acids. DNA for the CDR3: TGTGCCAGCAGTCCCATGGGAGGGAGCACTGAAGCTTTCTTT. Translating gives CASSPMGGSTEAFF.

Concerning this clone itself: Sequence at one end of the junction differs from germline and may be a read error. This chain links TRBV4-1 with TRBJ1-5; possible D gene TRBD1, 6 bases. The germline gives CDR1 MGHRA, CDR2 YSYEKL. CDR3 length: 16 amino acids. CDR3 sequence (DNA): TGCACCAGCAGCGGATACCCAGGGGTCGGCAATCAGCCCCAGCATTTT. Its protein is CTSSGYPGVGNQPQHF.

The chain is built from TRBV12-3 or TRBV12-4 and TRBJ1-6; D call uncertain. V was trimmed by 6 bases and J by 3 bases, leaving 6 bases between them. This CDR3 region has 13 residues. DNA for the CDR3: TGTGCCAGCAGGCAGGACTATAATTCACCCCTCCACTTT. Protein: CASRQDYNSPLHF.